Below are 18 T cell receptor beta chains sequenced from a single sample in a study of blood T cells in healthy people across ages. The use of a sample-barcoded 5' primer and a J-beta primer mix characterized a second PCR of 7 to 11 cycles. TCRdb processed the 5' RACE reads anew with MiXCR; each CDR3 protein has one entry. The data hold hundreds of thousands of distinct CDR3 sequences, with 40% to 50% observed a single time. What was sequenced was blood. These receptors all stem from a man aged 55-75 years in good health.

The V gene is TRBV5-1, the J gene TRBJ2-4, with 8 bases matching TRBD2. This CDR3 has 16 amino acids. V trimming: 4 bases; J trimming: 0 bases; junction bases outside the gene matches: 6. CDR1 and CDR2 (germline): SGHRS, YFSETQ. The CDR3: CASSPGGGKAKNIQYF. The DNA for the CDR3 is TGCGCCAGCAGCCCCGGGGGGGGTAAAGCCAAAAACATTCAGTACTTC.

This clonotype has only a few counts. The V and J genes are TRBV5-1 and TRBJ2-3; 9 bases map to TRBD2. Germline CDR1 is SGHRS and CDR2 is YFSETQ. The CDR3 consists of 16 residues. V gave up 7 bases and J gave up 6 bases; unmatched junction bases: 15. DNA for the CDR3: TGCGCCAGCTCCGGTGGCGGTAGCGGGGGCTCCGATACGCAGTATTTT. Residues: CASSGGGSGGSDTQYF.

The V and J genes are TRBV3-1 and TRBJ2-3; 10 bases are shared with TRBD2. The CDR3 contains 17 residues. Germline V gives CDR1 LGHDT, CDR2 YNNKEL (reference sequence). V lost 2 bases and J lost 1; bases outside the gene matches: 6. CDR3 residues: CASSQTTGTSGTDTQYF. CDR3 DNA: TGTGCCAGCAGCCAAACAACCGGGACTAGCGGCACAGATACGCAGTATTTT.

V is TRBV20-1 and J is TRBJ1-1; D remains unclear. The length of the CDR3 is 14 residues. Between the trimmed V and J ends, which lost 0 bases and 11 bases, there was a span of 19 bases. CDR1 and CDR2 from the germline V gene are DFQATT and SNEGSKA (reference sequence). The CDR3 sequence: CSARDFVTRNLAFF. CDR3 coding DNA: TGCAGTGCTAGAGATTTTGTCACCAGGAACCTGGCTTTCTTT.

The V call is TRBV10-3, the J call TRBJ2-7; tentatively, D is TRBD1 (5 bases). Per the germline V gene, CDR1 is ENHRY and CDR2 is SYGVKD. The CDR3 is 13 amino acids. V was pared by 4 bases and J by 7 bases, with 14 bases between. The CDR3 loop is CAISGQNNNEQYF. The CDR3 DNA reads as TGTGCCATCAGTGGACAGAATAACAATGAGCAGTACTTC.

The gene calls are TRBV6-5 and TRBJ2-7; 8 bases are a match to TRBD1. The ends lost 1 base at V and 3 bases at J; junction bases unmatched: 5. This CDR3 contains 15 residues. Germline V gene sequence: CDR1 MNHEY, CDR2 SVGAGI. DNA for the CDR3: TGTGCCAGCAGTTACTTTTGGACAGGGCGCTACGAGCAGTACTTC. Amino acids: CASSYFWTGRYEQYF.

The chain employs TRBV7-9 and TRBJ2-1; perhaps TRBD1 as D (7 bases). Looked up from germline, CDR1 is SEHNR and CDR2 is FQNEAQ (reference sequence). V lost 0 bases and J lost 4, with 10 bases in between. CDR3 size: 15 residues. CDR3 DNA sequence: TGTGCCAGCAGCTTAGCCAGGGGGGATTACAATGAGCAGTTCTTC. Residues: CASSLARGDYNEQFF.

Concerning this clonotype itself: One junction end does not reproduce the germline sequence, and a read error may be involved. The chain employs TRBV12-3 or TRBV12-4 and TRBJ2-3; D gene ambiguous. CDR3 length: 13 residues. The CDR3 coding sequence is TGTGCCAGCAGTTCGACCGTCACAGATACGGAGTATTTT. It yields the protein CASSSTVTDTEYF.

The rearrangement uses TRBV12-3 or TRBV12-4 and TRBJ2-3; D remains unclear. This CDR3 has 15 amino acids. With 2 bases removed from V and 2 bases from J, the gap between germline ends came to 11 bases. The CDR3 sequence: CASSLMGFDTDTQYF. CDR3 DNA: TGTGCCAGCAGTTTAATGGGTTTCGACACAGATACGCAGTATTTT.

The V and J genes are TRBV7-2 and TRBJ2-7; 8 bases map to TRBD1. This CDR3 spans 19 amino acids. Germline values: CDR1 SGHTA, CDR2 FQGNSA. The V gene end was trimmed by 3 bases and the J gene end by 12 bases; junction bases not matched to a gene: 28. The CDR3 loop reads CASSFKVQGANRPPSRLYF. CDR3 bases: TGTGCCAGCAGCTTTAAGGTGCAGGGGGCGAACCGTCCCCCGAGTAGGCTGTACTTC. The entire variable domain, with the rest obtained from reference TRBV7-2 and TRBJ2-7, is as follows: GAGVSQSPSNKVTEKGKDVELRCDPISGHTALYWYRQSLGQGLEFLIYFQGNSAPDKSGLPSDRFSAERTGGSVSTLTIQRTQQEDSAVYLCASSFKVQGANRPPSRLYFGPGTRLTVT.

The chain is built from TRBV27 and TRBJ2-4; no clear D gene. The DNA end is more similar to TRBJ2-5, so the J call may be wrong. Germline loops: CDR1 MNHEY, CDR2 SMNVEV (reference sequence). The CDR3 contains 14 residues. CDR3 DNA: TGTGCCAGCAGTGCCCCTCAGGAGTTGGAGACCCAGTACTTC. Residues: CASSAPQELETQYF.

This clonotype was seen only a few times. The genes are TRBV20-1 and TRBJ2-5; 9 bases are shared with TRBD1. The CDR3 contains 13 residues. The V gene end was trimmed by 6 bases and the J gene end by 11 bases; junction bases not matched to a gene: 13. CDR1 is DFQATT, CDR2 SNEGSKA, per germline (reference sequence). The CDR3 region has the DNA TGCAGTGCCATCCGGGACAGGGTGGGTGAGCAGTACTTC. This translates into CSAIRDRVGEQYF.

V gene TRBV7-8 combines with J gene TRBJ1-5; D is undetermined. Germline CDR1 reads SGHVS; CDR2 reads FQNEAQ. V was trimmed by 8 bases and J by 2 bases, leaving 13 bases between them. CDR3 size: 14 residues. CDR3 nucleotide sequence: TGTGCCAGCCAGAGTGGGGTGGGCAATCAGCCCCAGCATTTT. Amino acid sequence: CASQSGVGNQPQHF.

The chain joins TRBV7-2 to TRBJ2-5; D is unclear. This CDR3 comprises 13 residues. V shed 3 bases and J shed 5 bases, with 10 bases lying between them. Germline-derived CDR1 and CDR2 are SGHTA and FQGNSA. The CDR3 nucleotides are TGTGCCAGCAGCTTTACCAGGCGGGAGACCCAGTACTTC. It yields the protein CASSFTRRETQYF.

Details on this clonotype: A read error may account for a junction end that differs from germline. J is TRBJ2-1 and V is TRBV6-2 or TRBV6-3; D uncertain. The germline V gene has CDR1 MNHEY and CDR2 SVGEGT. The CDR3 totals 12 residues. Here the CDR3 DNA reads TGTGCCTGCAGTTATTTGGGGTATGAGCAGTTCTTC. Encoded protein: CACSYLGYEQFF.

This clonotype has just a few counts. This chain links TRBV20-1 with TRBJ2-5; D not resolved. CDR1 and CDR2 from the germline V gene are DFQATT and SNEGSKA (reference sequence). This CDR3 contains 15 residues. Trimming took off 2 bases at V and 5 bases at J, with 18 bases between the two ends. CDR3 bases: TGCAGTGCTAGACCCCCGGCAGGAGTGCGGGAGACCCAGTACTTC. Protein product: CSARPPAGVRETQYF.

The chain has TRBV7-9 and TRBJ2-7; 7 nucleotides agree with TRBD1. V was pared by 1 base and J by 5 bases, with 8 bases of the junction left unmatched. This CDR3 is 15 amino acids long. Germline CDR1 reads SEHNR; CDR2 reads FQNEAQ (reference sequence). The chain's CDR3 is CASSLGLQGVDEQYF. The CDR3 DNA follows: TGTGCCAGCAGCTTAGGTCTGCAGGGGGTCGACGAGCAGTACTTC.

The sample holds a few counts of this clonotype. The chain carries TRBV7-3 and TRBJ1-1; no definite D call. The CDR3 covers 14 residues. The V end lost 2 bases, the J end lost 4 bases, and 11 bases lay between the germline ends. Germline values: CDR1 SGHTA, CDR2 FQGTGA. DNA of the CDR3: TGTGCCAGCAGCTTACGGCCAGGCGGCACTGAAGCTTTCTTT. Its protein is CASSLRPGGTEAFF. The full variable domain, in which reference TRBV7-3 and TRBJ1-1 provide the parts outside the CDR3, is GAGVSQTPSNKVTEKGKYVELRCDPISGHTALYWYRQSLGQGPEFLIYFQGTGAADDSGLPNDRFFAVRPEGSVSTLKIQRTERGDSAVYLCASSLRPGGTEAFFGQGTRLTVV.